This paragraph covers one T cell receptor (beta chain) sequence. The data stem from a study of blood T cell repertoires in COVID-19. Study-level background: Both acute and convalescent COVID-19 samples were obtained from the United States, Italy and Spain.

J was trimmed by 0 bases and V by 1 base; bases with no gene match: 11. CDR3 length: 19 residues. Germline-derived CDR1 and CDR2 are SGHAT and FQNNGV. Living in 24 US areas, the participants were between 18 and 89 years of age. Within the 2 weeks before study entry, each person in the exposed group met a COVID-19 case. Original data processing: Researchers report that nucleated cell counts were estimated from reference gene primer amplification. Here immunoSEQ multiplex PCR was the method, and the copy in TCRdb shows in-frame clones only, minus some. V, J and clone size derive from that table, while D and trimming were established from the DNA sequence. The sample includes 300,000 to 350,000 clones, over 90% of them seen just once.

The receptor comes from a young woman who had been exposed to COVID-19. The specimen sequenced was PBMCs or T cells enriched from blood (not recorded which). The rearrangement uses TRBV11-2 and TRBJ1-2; TRBD1 matches 10 bases. CDR3 coding DNA: TGTGCCAGCAGCTTAGCGCCGGGACAGGGGAATTTAGCTAACTATGGCTACACCTTC. Its protein is CASSLAPGQGNLANYGYTF.